The 14 T cell receptor beta chains in this list originate from one sample, sequenced in a study of T-cell memory formation after mild COVID-19. TCRdb re-derived calls from the 5' RACE reads in MiXCR, one entry per CDR3 protein. This table holds 250,000 to 400,000 distinct CDR3 sequences, approximately 15% found once. Sequenced: PBMCs or a T cell subset sorted from them (not recorded which). The receptor set was obtained from a man younger than 30 who had mild COVID-19 (a few samples of this study predate the infection). Cell type and time point are not known.

The rearrangement uses TRBV6-6 and TRBJ2-2, with D tentatively TRBD1 (6 bases). Germline CDR1 reads MNHNY; CDR2 reads SVGAGI (reference sequence). The germline V and J ends were trimmed by 2 bases and 7 bases, with 11 bases remaining between them. The CDR3 spans 14 residues. For the CDR3, the DNA is TGTGCCAGCAGTTACCCCAGGGGCCACGGGGAGCTGTTTTTT. Protein: CASSYPRGHGELFF.

The chain links TRBV6-5 to TRBJ2-3; tentatively, D is TRBD1 (5 bases). Germline lookup yields CDR1 MNHEY and CDR2 SVGAGI. The CDR3 is 12 residues long. V lost 8 bases and J 4 bases, leaving 10 bases between the germline ends. As DNA, the CDR3 is TGTGCCAGCGGGGCGCACCCAGATACGCAGTATTTT. Translating gives CASGAHPDTQYF.

This clonotype came up many times. This rearrangement joins TRBV7-3 to TRBJ1-3, with D unresolved. The CDR3 contains 12 residues. Germline CDR1 and CDR2: SGHTA and FQGTGA. The V and J ends lost 11 bases and 2 bases respectively, with 10 bases between them. The CDR3 spells CAFYPAGNTIYF. Written as DNA, the CDR3 is TGTGCCTTCTACCCGGCTGGAAACACCATATATTTT.

This clonotype was counted between two and nine times. This chain links TRBV4-3 with TRBJ1-2; D unresolved. The CDR3 runs 14 residues. Trimming pared 0 bases from V and 7 bases from J, leaving 12 bases between. Germline V gene lookup returns CDR1 LGHNA and CDR2 YSLEER. The CDR3 reads CASSQDLGRGGYTF. CDR3 in DNA: TGCGCCAGCAGCCAAGATTTGGGTCGGGGTGGCTACACCTTC.

V usage is TRBV4-3 and J usage is TRBJ2-1; 9 nucleotides line up with TRBD2. Trimming took 0 bases from V and 7 from J; bases not matched to a gene: 10. Germline V gene sequence: CDR1 LGHNA, CDR2 YSLEER. CDR3 length: 17 residues. Written as DNA, the CDR3 is TGCGCCAGCAGCCAAGATCTCGGGGCGGGAGGGGGGAATGAGCAGTTCTTC. It specifies CASSQDLGAGGGNEQFF.

This clonotype was seen a handful of times. This chain joins TRBV7-9 and TRBJ2-5; D is uncertain. Looked up from germline, CDR1 is SEHNR and CDR2 is FQNEAQ (reference sequence). V shed 1 base and J shed 5 bases, with 11 bases lying between them. This CDR3 is built from 14 residues. The CDR3: CASSLEGSSETQYF. In DNA form, the CDR3 reads TGTGCCAGCAGCTTAGAGGGCTCCTCGGAGACCCAGTACTTC.

The chain has TRBV5-4 and TRBJ2-6, with D possibly TRBD1 on 5 matching bases. CDR3 length: 14 residues. Deletions cut 5 bases from V and 4 bases from J, with 10 bases between. The germline V gene has CDR1 SGHNT and CDR2 YYREEE (reference sequence). Written as DNA, the CDR3 is TGTGCCAGCAGGGCAGGGCCCGGGGCCAACGTCCTGACTTTC. Its translation is CASRAGPGANVLTF.

The rearrangement links TRBV5-1 to TRBJ1-2, with D possibly being TRBD1 (5 bases). This CDR3 comprises 15 residues. The germline gives CDR1 SGHRS, CDR2 YFSETQ. The germline V and J ends were trimmed by 0 bases and 6 bases, with 15 bases remaining between them. The CDR3 bases are TGCGCCAGCAGCTTGGATCAGGGCAGACCCCATGGCTACACCTTC. Its translation is CASSLDQGRPHGYTF.

V and J are TRBV6-5 and TRBJ1-4, with a possible D match to TRBD1 (6 bases). The CDR3 loop spans 14 amino acids. CDR1 and CDR2 (germline): MNHEY, SVGAGI. The germline V and J ends were trimmed by 6 bases and 5 bases, with 13 bases remaining between them. The CDR3: CASRARGGNEKLFF. CDR3 coding DNA: TGTGCCAGCAGGGCACGAGGGGGGAATGAAAAACTGTTTTTT.

The chain is built from TRBV4-1 and TRBJ1-1, with TRBD1 as a possible D gene (6 bases). From germline, CDR1 is MGHRA and CDR2 YSYEKL. Trimming removed 2 bases from V and 1 base from J, with 20 bases in between. The CDR3 extends over 18 amino acids. DNA of the CDR3: TGCGCCAGCAGCCAACCATACATGACAGGTCCGGAGAACACTGAAGCTTTCTTT. Protein sequence: CASSQPYMTGPENTEAFF.

The chain employs TRBV6-2 or TRBV6-3 and TRBJ2-1, with 12 bases lining up with TRBD2. Germline assignment: CDR1 MNHEY and CDR2 SVGEGT. Unmatched junction bases numbered 10, after V lost 5 bases and J lost 8 bases. The CDR3 is made up of 16 amino acids. Here the CDR3 reads CASSPTSGGMADEQFF. Written as DNA, the CDR3 is TGTGCCAGCAGTCCGACTAGCGGGGGTATGGCAGATGAGCAGTTCTTC.

V gene TRBV20-1 combines with J gene TRBJ1-5, with a possible D match to TRBD1 (5 bases). CDR3 length equals 15 residues. The germline V and J ends were trimmed by 0 bases and 2 bases, with 11 bases remaining between them. From germline, CDR1 is DFQATT and CDR2 SNEGSKA (reference sequence). In DNA, the CDR3 is TGCAGTGCTAGAGAGGGGGAAACGGGCAATCAGCCCCAGCATTTT. This encodes CSAREGETGNQPQHF.

The rearrangement joins TRBV29-1 to TRBJ1-2; 7 bases fit TRBD1. In germline, CDR1 is SQVTM, CDR2 ANQGSEA. This CDR3 is built from 11 residues. The CDR3 coding sequence is TGCAGACTCTGGGACAGAGGAGGCTACACCTTC. Its translation is CRLWDRGGYTF. The full variable domain, rest sourced from reference TRBV29-1 and TRBJ1-2, is SAVISQKPSRDICQRGTSLTIQCQVDSQVTMMFWYRQQPGQSLTLIATANQGSEATYESGFVIDKFPISRPNLTFSTLTVSNMSPEDSSIYLCRLWDRGGYTFGSGTRLTVV.

Remarks on this clonotype: A much larger clonotype is one base distant, so this may be a read error. This chain uses TRBV4-1 with TRBJ1-5, with no clear D. CDR1 and CDR2 from the germline V gene are MGHRA and YSYEKL. There are 13 residues in the CDR3. CDR3 sequence: CAISQALDQPQHF. The CDR3, as DNA: TGCGCCATCAGCCAAGCCTTAGATCAGCCCCAGCATTTT.